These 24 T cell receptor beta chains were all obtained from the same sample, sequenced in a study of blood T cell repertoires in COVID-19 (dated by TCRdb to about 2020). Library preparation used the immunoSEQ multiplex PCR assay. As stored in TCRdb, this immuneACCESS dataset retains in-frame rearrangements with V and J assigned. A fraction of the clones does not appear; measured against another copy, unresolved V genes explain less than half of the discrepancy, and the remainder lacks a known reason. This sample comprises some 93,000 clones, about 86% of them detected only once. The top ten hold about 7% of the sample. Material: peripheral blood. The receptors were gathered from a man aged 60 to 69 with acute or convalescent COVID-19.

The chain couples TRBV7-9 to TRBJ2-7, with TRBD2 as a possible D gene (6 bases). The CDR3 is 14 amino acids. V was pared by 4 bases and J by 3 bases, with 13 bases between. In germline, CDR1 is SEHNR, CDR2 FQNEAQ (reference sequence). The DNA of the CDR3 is TGTGCCAGCAGCTCCGGGGGAGCCCACTACGAGCAGTACTTC. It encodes CASSSGGAHYEQYF.

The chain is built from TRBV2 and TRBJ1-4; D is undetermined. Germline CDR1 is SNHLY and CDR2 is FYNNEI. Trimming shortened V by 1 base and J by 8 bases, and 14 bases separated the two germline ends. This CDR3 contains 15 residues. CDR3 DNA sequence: TGTGCCAGCAGTGAAGTTCCGGCTGTCGGGGAAAAACTGTTTTTT. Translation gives CASSEVPAVGEKLFF.

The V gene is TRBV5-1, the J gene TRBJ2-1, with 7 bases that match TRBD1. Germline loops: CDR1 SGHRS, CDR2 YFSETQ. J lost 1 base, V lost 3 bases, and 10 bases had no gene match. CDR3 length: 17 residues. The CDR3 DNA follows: TGCGCCAGCAGCTCATCGACGACAGGGTGGTCCTACAATGAGCAGTTCTTC. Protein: CASSSSTTGWSYNEQFF.

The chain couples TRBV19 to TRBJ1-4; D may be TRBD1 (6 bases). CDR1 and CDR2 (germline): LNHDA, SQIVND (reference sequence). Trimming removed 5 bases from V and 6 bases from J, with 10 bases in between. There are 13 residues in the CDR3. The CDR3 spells CASSLSGDEKLFF. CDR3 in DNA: TGTGCCAGTAGTCTGTCAGGGGATGAAAAACTGTTTTTT.

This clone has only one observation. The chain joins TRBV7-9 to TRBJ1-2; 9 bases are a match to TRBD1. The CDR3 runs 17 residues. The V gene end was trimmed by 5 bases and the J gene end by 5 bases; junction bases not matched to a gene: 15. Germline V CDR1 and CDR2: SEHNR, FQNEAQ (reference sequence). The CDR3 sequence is CASSLNRQGGRDYGYTF. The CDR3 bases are TGTGCCAGCAGCCTGAACAGACAGGGGGGAAGGGATTATGGCTACACCTTC.

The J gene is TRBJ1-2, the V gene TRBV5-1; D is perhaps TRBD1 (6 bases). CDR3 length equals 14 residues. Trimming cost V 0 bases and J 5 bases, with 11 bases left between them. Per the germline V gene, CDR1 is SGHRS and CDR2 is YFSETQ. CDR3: CASSLVGQIYGYTF. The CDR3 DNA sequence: TGCGCCAGCAGCTTGGTGGGACAAATATATGGCTACACCTTC.

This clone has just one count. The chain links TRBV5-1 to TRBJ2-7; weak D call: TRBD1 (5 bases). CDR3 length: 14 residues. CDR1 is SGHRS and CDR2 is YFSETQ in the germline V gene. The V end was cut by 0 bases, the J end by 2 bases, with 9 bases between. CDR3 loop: CASSLEQEPYEQYF. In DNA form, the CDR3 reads TGCGCCAGCAGCTTGGAACAGGAGCCCTACGAGCAGTACTTC.

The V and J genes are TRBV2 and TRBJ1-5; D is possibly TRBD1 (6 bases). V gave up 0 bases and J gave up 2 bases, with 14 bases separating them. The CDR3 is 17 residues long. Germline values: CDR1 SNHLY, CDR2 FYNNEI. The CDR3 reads CASSEAGWGGGNQPQHF. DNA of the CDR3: TGTGCCAGCAGTGAAGCGGGATGGGGGGGCGGCAATCAGCCCCAGCATTTT.

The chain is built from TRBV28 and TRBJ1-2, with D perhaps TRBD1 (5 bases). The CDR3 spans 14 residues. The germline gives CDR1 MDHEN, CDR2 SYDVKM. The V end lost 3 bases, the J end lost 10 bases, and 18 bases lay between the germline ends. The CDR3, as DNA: TGTGCCAGCAGTTTCAGCAGGGAACGCAGCGCCTACACCTTC. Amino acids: CASSFSRERSAYTF.

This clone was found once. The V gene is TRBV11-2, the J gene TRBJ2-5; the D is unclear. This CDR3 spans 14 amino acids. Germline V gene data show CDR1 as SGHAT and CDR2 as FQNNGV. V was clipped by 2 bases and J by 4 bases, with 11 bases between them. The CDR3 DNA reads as TGTGCCAGCAGCTTATACCGGGTGGGAGAGACCCAGTACTTC. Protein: CASSLYRVGETQYF.

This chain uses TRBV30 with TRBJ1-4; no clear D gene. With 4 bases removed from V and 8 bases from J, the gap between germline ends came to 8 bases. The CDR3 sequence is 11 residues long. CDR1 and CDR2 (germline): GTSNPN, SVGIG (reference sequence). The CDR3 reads CAWTRGEKLFF. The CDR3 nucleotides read TGTGCCTGGACCCGCGGCGAAAAACTGTTTTTT. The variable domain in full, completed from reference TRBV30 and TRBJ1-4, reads SQTIHQWPATLVQPVGSPLSLECTVEGTSNPNLYWYRQAAGRGLQLLFYSVGIGQISSEVPQNLSASRPQDRQFILSSKKLLLSDSGFYLCAWTRGEKLFFGSGTQLSVL.

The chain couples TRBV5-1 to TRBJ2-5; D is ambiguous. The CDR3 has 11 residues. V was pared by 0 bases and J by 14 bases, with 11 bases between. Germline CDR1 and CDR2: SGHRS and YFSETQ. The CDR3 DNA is TGCGCCAGCAGCTTGGGACTTTTAAGCTACTTC. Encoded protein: CASSLGLLSYF. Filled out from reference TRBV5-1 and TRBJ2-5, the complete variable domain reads KAGVTQTPRYLIKTRGQQVTLSCSPISGHRSVSWYQQTPGQGLQFLFEYFSETQRNKGNFPGRFSGRQFSNSRSEMNVSTLELGDSALYLCASSLGLLSYFGPGTRLLVL.

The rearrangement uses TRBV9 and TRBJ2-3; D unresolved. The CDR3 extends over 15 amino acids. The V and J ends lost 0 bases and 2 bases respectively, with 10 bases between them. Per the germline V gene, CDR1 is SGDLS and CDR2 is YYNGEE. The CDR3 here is CASSVGLTNTDTQYF. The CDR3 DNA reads TGTGCCAGCAGCGTAGGCTTGACAAACACAGATACGCAGTATTTT.

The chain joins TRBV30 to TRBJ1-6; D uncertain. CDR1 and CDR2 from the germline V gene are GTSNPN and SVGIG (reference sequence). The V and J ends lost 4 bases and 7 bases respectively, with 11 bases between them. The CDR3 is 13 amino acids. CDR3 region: CAWTPTGNSPLHF. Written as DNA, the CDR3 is TGTGCCTGGACGCCGACGGGAAATTCACCCCTCCACTTT.

The CDR3 spells CATFFSYTGELFF. In nucleotides, the CDR3 is TGTGCCACCTTTTTTTCGTACACCGGGGAGCTGTTTTTT. J is TRBJ2-2 and V is TRBV6-5; D not resolved. CDR1 and CDR2 (germline): MNHEY, SVGAGI. The CDR3 contains 13 residues. V lost 10 bases to trimming and J lost 3 bases, with 12 bases between them.

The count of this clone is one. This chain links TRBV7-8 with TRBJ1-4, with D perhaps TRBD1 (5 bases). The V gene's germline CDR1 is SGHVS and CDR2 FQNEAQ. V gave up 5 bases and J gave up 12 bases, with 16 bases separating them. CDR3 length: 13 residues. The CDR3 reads CASSQARGRELFF. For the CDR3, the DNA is TGTGCCAGCAGCCAGGCGCGGGGCAGGGAACTGTTTTTT.

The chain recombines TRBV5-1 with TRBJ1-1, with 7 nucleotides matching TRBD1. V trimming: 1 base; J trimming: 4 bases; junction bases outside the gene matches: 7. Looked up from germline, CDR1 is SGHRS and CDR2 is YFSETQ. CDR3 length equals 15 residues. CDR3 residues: CASSLKGQPATEAFF. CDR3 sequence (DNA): TGCGCCAGCAGCTTGAAGGGACAGCCGGCCACTGAAGCTTTCTTT.

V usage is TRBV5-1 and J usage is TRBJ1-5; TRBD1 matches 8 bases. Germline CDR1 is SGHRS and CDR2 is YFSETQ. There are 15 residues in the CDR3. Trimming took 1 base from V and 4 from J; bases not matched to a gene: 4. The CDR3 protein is CASSLTGQDNQPQHF. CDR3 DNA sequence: TGCGCCAGCAGCTTGACGGGACAGGATAATCAGCCCCAGCATTTT.

CDR3 sequence: CASSLAGVAHEQYF. The CDR3 DNA sequence: TGTGCCAGCAGCCTAGCAGGGGTTGCCCACGAGCAGTACTTC. The V gene is TRBV14, the J gene TRBJ2-7; perhaps TRBD1 as D (6 bases). The CDR3 is 14 residues long. The V gene's germline CDR1 is SGHDN and CDR2 FVKESK. The ends were cut back, 4 bases at V and 5 bases at J, with 15 bases in the middle.

DNA for the CDR3: TGCGCCAGCAGACTGAGCGGAGTCCAAGAGACCCAGTACTTC. This encodes CASRLSGVQETQYF. This chain uses TRBV5-1 with TRBJ2-5; tentative D call: TRBD2 (5 bases). CDR1 and CDR2 (germline): SGHRS, YFSETQ. The CDR3 spans 14 residues. Trimming left V 5 bases short and J 1 base short, with 12 bases between. Using reference TRBV5-1 and TRBJ2-5 for the parts outside the CDR3, the full variable domain is KAGVTQTPRYLIKTRGQQVTLSCSPISGHRSVSWYQQTPGQGLQFLFEYFSETQRNKGNFPGRFSGRQFSNSRSEMNVSTLELGDSALYLCASRLSGVQETQYFGPGTRLLVL.

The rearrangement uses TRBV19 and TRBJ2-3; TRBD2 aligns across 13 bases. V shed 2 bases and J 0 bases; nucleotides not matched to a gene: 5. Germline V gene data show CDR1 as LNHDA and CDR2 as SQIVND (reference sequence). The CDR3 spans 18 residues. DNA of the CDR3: TGTGCCAGTAGTATAACAGGGACTAGCGGGATTAGCACAGATACGCAGTATTTT. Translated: CASSITGTSGISTDTQYF.

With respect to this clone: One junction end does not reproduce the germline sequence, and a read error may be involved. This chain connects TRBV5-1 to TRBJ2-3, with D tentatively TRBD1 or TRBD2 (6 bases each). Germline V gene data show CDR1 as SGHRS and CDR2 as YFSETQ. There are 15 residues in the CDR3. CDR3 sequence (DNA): TGCGCCAGCACCTTGGGGGGACACCGCACAGATACGCAGTATTTT. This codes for CASTLGGHRTDTQYF. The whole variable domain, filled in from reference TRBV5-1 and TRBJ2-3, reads KAGVTQTPRYLIKTRGQQVTLSCSPISGHRSVSWYQQTPGQGLQFLFEYFSETQRNKGNFPGRFSGRQFSNSRSEMNVSTLELGDSALYLCASTLGGHRTDTQYFGPGTRLTVL.

The DNA for the CDR3 is TGCGCCAGCAGCCAAGATGGGGCGGGACGGAGTAATGAAAAACTGTTTTTT. The encoded protein is CASSQDGAGRSNEKLFF. The chain uses TRBV4-1 and TRBJ1-4, with TRBD1 as a possible D gene (5 bases). CDR1 and CDR2 from the germline V gene are MGHRA and YSYEKL. The CDR3 length is 17 residues. With 0 bases removed from V and 4 bases from J, the gap between germline ends came to 15 bases.

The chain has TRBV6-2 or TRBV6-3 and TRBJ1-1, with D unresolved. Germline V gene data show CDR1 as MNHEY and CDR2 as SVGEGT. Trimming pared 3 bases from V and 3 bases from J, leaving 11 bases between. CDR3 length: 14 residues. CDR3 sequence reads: CASSYQIVDTEAFF. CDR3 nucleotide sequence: TGTGCCAGCAGTTATCAGATTGTGGACACTGAAGCTTTCTTT.